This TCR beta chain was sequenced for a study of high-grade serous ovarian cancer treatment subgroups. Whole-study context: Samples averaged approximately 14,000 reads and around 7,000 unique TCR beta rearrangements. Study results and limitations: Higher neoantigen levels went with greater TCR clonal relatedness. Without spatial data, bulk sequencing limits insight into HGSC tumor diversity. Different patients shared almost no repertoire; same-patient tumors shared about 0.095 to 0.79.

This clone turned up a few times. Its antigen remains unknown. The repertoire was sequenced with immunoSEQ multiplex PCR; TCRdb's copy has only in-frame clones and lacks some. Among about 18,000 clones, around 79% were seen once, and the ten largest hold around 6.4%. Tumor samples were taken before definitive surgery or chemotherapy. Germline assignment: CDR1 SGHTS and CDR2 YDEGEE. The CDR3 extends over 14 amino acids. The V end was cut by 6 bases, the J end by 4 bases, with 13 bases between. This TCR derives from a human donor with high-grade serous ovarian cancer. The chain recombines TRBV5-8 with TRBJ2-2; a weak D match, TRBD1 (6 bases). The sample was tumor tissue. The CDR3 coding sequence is TGTGCCAGCACGACCAGGGGTAGCACCGGGGAGCTGTTTTTT. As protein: CASTTRGSTGELFF.